A single sample gave rise to the 25 T cell receptor beta chains below, sequenced in a study of OX40 agonist ivuxolimab in advanced cancers. The assay was immunoSEQ multiplex PCR, and TCRdb's table has in-frame clones only and misses some. The sample includes about 94,000 clones, around 90% of them seen just once. Sequences were derived from CD4+ or CD8+ T cells sorted from blood, sampled in a trial of the OX40 agonist ivuxolimab. The origin of the receptors is an adult with an advanced solid tumor such as melanoma, head and neck, liver or kidney cancer.

This clone was observed once. The chain combines TRBV5-6 with TRBJ1-4; 7 nucleotides match TRBD1. Germline CDR1 SGHDT, CDR2 YYEEEE. With 4 bases clipped from V and 6 bases from J, the junction kept 12 bases outside the gene matches. This CDR3 is 16 amino acids long. In DNA, the CDR3 is TGTGCCAGCAGCGATAATCGACAGGGTTCCTATGAAAAACTGTTTTTT. This gives the protein CASSDNRQGSYEKLFF.

The chain combines TRBV19 with TRBJ1-2, with D possibly TRBD1 on 5 matching bases. Trimming cost V 4 bases and J 6 bases, with 18 bases left between them. The CDR3 consists of 15 residues. Germline V lookup: CDR1 LNHDA, CDR2 SQIVND (reference sequence). The CDR3 coding sequence is TGTGCCAGTAGTAACTCTATGGGGGTATTTGATGGCTACACCTTC. Protein: CASSNSMGVFDGYTF.

The CDR3 loop is CSVAKTGAAGEQYF. CDR3 nucleotide sequence: TGCAGCGTCGCTAAAACAGGGGCCGCGGGGGAGCAGTACTTC. J is TRBJ2-7 and V is TRBV29-1, with a possible D match to TRBD1 (7 bases). Germline CDR1 reads SQVTM; CDR2 reads ANQGSEA. V lost 6 bases and J lost 7, with 22 bases in between. The CDR3 spans 14 residues.

V gene TRBV11-3 combines with J gene TRBJ2-5; TRBD2 matches 11 bases. V lost 3 bases to trimming and J lost 4 bases; unmatched junction nucleotides: 7. The germline V gene has CDR1 SGHNT and CDR2 YENEEA. CDR3 length: 16 amino acids. For the CDR3, the DNA is TGTGCCAGCAGCTTCGTTAGCGGGAGGGGTTTAGAGACCCAGTACTTC. Its protein is CASSFVSGRGLETQYF.

On this clone: Additional DNA sequences in this sample encode the identical CDR3. V usage is TRBV4-1 and J usage is TRBJ2-5; D unresolved. V lost 1 base, J lost 2 bases, and 8 bases lay in between. This CDR3 spans 14 amino acids. Germline lookup yields CDR1 MGHRA and CDR2 YSYEKL. CDR3 sequence reads: CASSQGQLQETQYF. The CDR3 coding sequence is TGCGCCAGCAGCCAAGGCCAACTACAAGAGACCCAGTACTTC.

The rearrangement uses TRBV11-3 and TRBJ2-7; TRBD1 matches at 8 bases. CDR3 length: 15 amino acids. V shed 0 bases and J 7 bases; nucleotides not matched to a gene: 8. Germline CDR1 SGHNT, CDR2 YENEEA. Here the CDR3 DNA reads TGTGCCAGCAGCTTAGAGGGATACCGGGACAGGGAGCAGTACTTC. Its protein product is CASSLEGYRDREQYF.

V gene TRBV19 combines with J gene TRBJ1-1; D is unclear. The CDR3 is 14 amino acids. V lost 7 bases, J lost 0 bases, and 12 bases lay in between. The germline gives CDR1 LNHDA, CDR2 SQIVND (reference sequence). CDR3 sequence (DNA): TGTGCCAGTATCCCCGACATTATGAACACTGAAGCTTTCTTT. This sequence encodes CASIPDIMNTEAFF. Full variable domain (missing parts from reference TRBV19 and TRBJ1-1): DGGITQSPKYLFRKEGQNVTLSCEQNLNHDAMYWYRQDPGQGLRLIYYSQIVNDFQKGDIAEGYSVSREKKESFPLTVTSAQKNPTAFYLCASIPDIMNTEAFFGQGTRLTVV.

The chain uses TRBV29-1 and TRBJ1-4; D gene uncertain. Germline V lookup: CDR1 SQVTM, CDR2 ANQGSEA. V shed 6 bases and J shed 5 bases, with 13 bases lying between them. The CDR3 runs 13 residues. The CDR3 is CSVAVSQNEKLFF. In DNA, the CDR3 is TGCAGCGTGGCGGTCTCCCAAAATGAAAAACTGTTTTTT.

The CDR3 loop reads CASRLGANVLTF. The CDR3 region has the DNA TGTGCCAGCAGGCTTGGGGCCAACGTCCTGACTTTC. This chain links TRBV2 with TRBJ2-6, with D hard to call. Germline values: CDR1 SNHLY, CDR2 FYNNEI. The CDR3 covers 12 residues. The ends were cut back, 6 bases at V and 3 bases at J, with 3 bases in the middle.

This chain uses TRBV2 with TRBJ1-5, with 8 bases fitting TRBD1. In germline, CDR1 is SNHLY, CDR2 FYNNEI. V lost 6 bases to trimming and J lost 6 bases; unmatched junction nucleotides: 4. CDR3 length: 13 residues. The CDR3 region is CASRQGAGQPQHF. CDR3 sequence (DNA): TGTGCCAGCAGGCAGGGGGCAGGTCAGCCCCAGCATTTT.

This rearrangement joins TRBV28 to TRBJ1-5, with D tentatively TRBD1 (6 bases). Germline V gives CDR1 MDHEN, CDR2 SYDVKM. Trimming took 6 bases from V and 3 from J, leaving 15 bases between them. The CDR3 is 15 amino acids. CDR3 residues: CASSNTGSPNQPQHF. In nucleotides, the CDR3 is TGTGCCAGCAGCAATACAGGGTCGCCCAATCAGCCCCAGCATTTT. The whole variable domain, remainder taken from reference TRBV28 and TRBJ1-5, is DVKVTQSSRYLVKRTGEKVFLECVQDMDHENMFWYRQDPGLGLRLIYFSYDVKMKEKGDIPEGYSVSREKKERFSLILESASTNQTSMYLCASSNTGSPNQPQHFGDGTRLSIL.

The chain couples TRBV5-1 to TRBJ2-1; TRBD2 is a possible D gene (6 bases). Germline-derived CDR1 and CDR2 are SGHRS and YFSETQ. The V end was cut by 3 bases, the J end by 9 bases, with 19 bases between. The CDR3 length is 15 residues. CDR3 sequence: CASSSGDSGLGEQFF. The CDR3 bases are TGCGCCAGCAGCTCTGGCGATAGCGGTTTGGGTGAGCAGTTCTTC.

The CDR3, as DNA: TGTGCCAGCAGCCAGGGGGGACGGCAAGAGACCCAGTACTTC. Residues: CASSQGGRQETQYF. The V gene is TRBV6-5, the J gene TRBJ2-5; possible D gene TRBD1, 7 bases. This CDR3 has 14 amino acids. The V end lost 6 bases, the J end lost 2 bases, and 13 bases lay between the germline ends. Germline V gene lookup returns CDR1 MNHEY and CDR2 SVGAGI.

This clone was observed a single time. This chain links TRBV27 with TRBJ1-5; D unresolved. Trimming removed 2 bases from V and 7 bases from J, with 9 bases in between. This CDR3 is 13 amino acids long. Germline CDR1 is MNHEY and CDR2 is SMNVEV (reference sequence). This CDR3 reads CASSLGLKQPQHF. CDR3 DNA: TGTGCCAGCAGTTTAGGGCTAAAACAGCCCCAGCATTTT.

J is TRBJ2-3 and V is TRBV7-3; 11 bases align to TRBD2. V lost 4 bases and J lost 5; bases outside the gene matches: 2. Germline V gene sequence: CDR1 SGHTA, CDR2 FQGTGA. This CDR3 region has 14 residues. CDR3 region: CASSSGLAGDTQYF. The CDR3 region has the DNA TGTGCCAGCAGCTCCGGACTAGCGGGAGATACGCAGTATTTT.

The chain links TRBV10-3 to TRBJ2-7; 8 nucleotides agree with TRBD1. The CDR3 is made up of 16 amino acids. Germline values: CDR1 ENHRY, CDR2 SYGVKD. V shed 4 bases and J 3 bases; nucleotides not matched to a gene: 11. CDR3 region: CAISGTGLGTGYEQYF. The CDR3 bases are TGTGCCATCAGTGGGACGGGTTTGGGGACAGGCTACGAGCAGTACTTC.

The chain uses TRBV19 and TRBJ2-4; 7 nucleotides agree with TRBD1. CDR1 LNHDA and CDR2 SQIVND come from the germline V gene (reference sequence). The CDR3 loop spans 12 amino acids. Trimming took 7 bases from V and 8 from J; bases not matched to a gene: 5. The CDR3 sequence: CASMDRLDIQYF. In DNA, the CDR3 is TGTGCCAGTATGGACAGGCTCGACATTCAGTACTTC.

This chain uses TRBV18 with TRBJ2-2; D gene unclear. The V and J ends lost 6 bases and 0 bases respectively, with 11 bases between them. There are 15 residues in the CDR3. The germline V gene has CDR1 KGHSH and CDR2 LQKENI. This chain's CDR3 is CASSPAAPNTGELFF. Here the CDR3 DNA reads TGTGCCAGCTCCCCTGCAGCTCCGAACACCGGGGAGCTGTTTTTT.

The CDR3 protein is CASNMGVAYTGELFF. The CDR3 DNA reads TGTGCCAGTAACATGGGAGTAGCGTACACCGGGGAGCTGTTTTTT. The chain carries TRBV19 and TRBJ2-2, with D possibly being TRBD2 (5 bases). This CDR3 comprises 15 residues. Trimming pared 7 bases from V and 3 bases from J, leaving 15 bases between. CDR1 and CDR2 (germline): LNHDA, SQIVND (reference sequence).

The gene calls are TRBV11-3 and TRBJ2-6, with D hard to call. Trimming pared 4 bases from V and 0 bases from J, leaving 4 bases between. The germline gives CDR1 SGHNT, CDR2 YENEEA. The CDR3 length is 14 residues. The CDR3, as DNA: TGTGCCAGCAGCTCGGACTCTGGGGCCAACGTCCTGACTTTC. Translating gives CASSSDSGANVLTF.

J is TRBJ2-7 and V is TRBV5-1, with 13 bases matching TRBD2. The germline gives CDR1 SGHRS, CDR2 YFSETQ. Trimming cost V 4 bases and J 0 bases; bases outside gene matches: 4. The CDR3 is made up of 16 amino acids. The CDR3 DNA reads TGCGCCAGCAGCCCCACTAGCGGGAGGGCCTCCTACGAGCAGTACTTC. Translated, it gives CASSPTSGRASYEQYF.

This clone has just one count. The V gene is TRBV4-2, the J gene TRBJ2-2; TRBD2 agrees at 7 bases. This CDR3 is built from 16 residues. Looked up from germline, CDR1 is LGHNA and CDR2 is YNFKEQ. The J segment lost 6 bases and the V segment lost 2 bases, leaving 9 bases of the junction unmatched. In DNA form, the CDR3 reads TGTGCCAGCAGCCAACAGACTAGCCTTGCGGCCGGGGAGCTGTTTTTT. Its protein is CASSQQTSLAAGELFF.

This chain connects TRBV11-2 to TRBJ2-5; 8 nucleotides agree with TRBD2. With V trimmed by 5 bases and J by 2 bases, 7 bases remained unmatched. Germline loops: CDR1 SGHAT, CDR2 FQNNGV. CDR3 length: 15 amino acids. The CDR3 reads CASSLGPSGQETQYF. CDR3 DNA sequence: TGTGCCAGCAGCCTAGGGCCTAGCGGGCAAGAGACCCAGTACTTC.

This clone was recorded once. The chain employs TRBV4-1 and TRBJ2-3; TRBD2 aligns across 11 bases. V shed 0 bases and J 4 bases; nucleotides not matched to a gene: 6. Germline CDR1 reads MGHRA; CDR2 reads YSYEKL. The CDR3 length is 17 residues. This CDR3 is CASSQDPTSGSSDTQYF. The CDR3 DNA reads as TGCGCCAGCAGCCAAGATCCCACTAGCGGGAGTTCAGATACGCAGTATTTT.

V gene TRBV5-8 combines with J gene TRBJ1-2; 7 positions agree with TRBD1. The V and J ends lost 2 bases and 7 bases, in that order; junction bases with no gene match: 11. The CDR3 totals 15 residues. Germline CDR1 reads SGHTS; CDR2 reads YDEGEE. The CDR3 DNA reads TGTGCCAGCAGCTTTCGGACAGGATGGCTAGGTGGCTACACCTTC. This translates into CASSFRTGWLGGYTF.